The clone carrying this T cell receptor (beta chain) was seen many times. What it binds is not known. The sample belongs to a study of Graves' ophthalmopathy and Graves' hyperthyroidism. Broader study findings: Ophthalmopathy progression prediction by the model yielded a sensitivity of 60% to 71% and a specificity of just over 72%.

RNA served as the template for amplifying TCR beta CDR3 regions. HTBI-primed first-round RT-PCR preceded second-round multiplex PCR. Each CDR3 protein is one row after TCRdb ran MiXCR on the multiplex PCR reads. The sample yields 650,000 to 900,000 distinct CDR3 sequences, 35% to 50% seen once. This TCR was sampled from an adult man with Graves' ophthalmopathy. The material sequenced was peripheral blood.

CDR3 loop: CASSLVSYGYTF. DNA for the CDR3: TGTGCCAGCAGCTTAGTTAGCTATGGCTACACCTTC. The chain carries TRBV7-2 and TRBJ1-2, with D uncertain. Germline V gene data show CDR1 as SGHTA and CDR2 as FQGNSA. The CDR3 runs to 12 residues. Between the trimmed V and J ends, which lost 1 base and 4 bases, there was a span of 4 bases.